Listed below are T cell receptor beta chains from one sample, sequenced in a study of T-cell memory formation after mild COVID-19. Each CDR3 protein gets one entry after TCRdb re-called the 5' RACE reads with MiXCR. This table holds about 120,000 distinct CDR3 sequences, about a fifth found once. Sequences were obtained from PBMCs or a T cell subset sorted from them (not recorded which). Source of these receptors: a man between 18 and 35 years old who had mild COVID-19 (a few samples of this study predate the infection). Cell type and time point are not known. Both conserved end residues are trimmed from each CDR3.

>TRBJ1-5|TRBV27
ASRRGQGGPQH
>TRBJ2-5|TRBV7-2
ASSLRDGGALETQY
>TRBJ2-3|TRBV28
ASSPFESGTDTQY
>TRBJ2-1|TRBV29-1
SHWDSAYGTGSYNEQF
>TRBJ2-2|TRBV6-2/TRBV6-3
ASSYSRTGGPGELF
>TRBJ1-1|TRBV6-5
ASSRGNPEAF
>TRBJ2-7|TRBV12-3/TRBV12-4
ASSRAYEQY
>TRBJ1-1|TRBV4-3
ASSQDTRDHTEAF
>TRBJ1-1|TRBV6-2/TRBV6-3
ASSYSVRGNTEAF
>TRBJ2-1|TRBV6-5
ASSWRGLAANEQF
>TRBJ1-5|TRBV4-3
ASSQDWAASGQPQH
>TRBJ2-2|TRBV6-5
ASNSGTGELF
>TRBJ2-7|TRBV5-1
ASSLGDRRPLYEQY
>TRBJ2-5|TRBV6-5
ASSWGEAGETQY
>TRBJ1-1|TRBV5-1
ASSFRDTEAF
>TRBJ2-5|TRBV21-1
AGMRTKGSYQETQY
>TRBJ2-7|TRBV6-2/TRBV6-3
ASSYWGDSYEQY
>TRBJ2-4|TRBV20-1
SARRTGNQNIQY
>TRBJ1-2|TRBV27
ASSFREGAGNYGYT
>TRBJ1-2|TRBV5-6
ASKEANYGYT
>TRBJ1-1|TRBV25-1
ASSHGTEAF
>TRBJ2-7|TRBV12-3/TRBV12-4
ASSSGVFEQY
>TRBJ1-2|TRBV6-2/TRBV6-3
ASRADRDDNYGYT
>TRBJ2-5|TRBV10-2
ASSDHLGGETQY
>TRBJ2-1|TRBV13
ASSRDSAPHEQF
>TRBJ1-4|TRBV18
ASRDGWGEKLF
>TRBJ1-5|TRBV7-2
ASSLAVRGRAQH
>TRBJ2-7|TRBV12-3/TRBV12-4
ASSSPHIDGSYEQY
>TRBJ2-5|TRBV4-1
ASSQAEGEGRPGETQY
>TRBJ2-5|TRBV27
ASSPQSRETQY
>TRBJ1-1|TRBV6-1
ASSFLRQGRAEAF
>TRBJ1-6|TRBV20-1
SARLDREPSSPLH
>TRBJ1-5|TRBV5-1
ASSLVGGGQPQH
>TRBJ1-1|TRBV4-1
ASSLAPGDTEAF
>TRBJ1-1|TRBV7-3
AGSGAVDTEAF
>TRBJ2-3|TRBV12-3/TRBV12-4
ASSSILGDTQY